The T cell receptor (beta chain) under discussion was sequenced for a study of T cell repertoires in cytomegalovirus infection. TCRdb re-called the reads with MiXCR, one entry per CDR3 protein. Of more than 85,000 distinct CDR3 sequences in the sample, about 25% were seen once. This CDR3 is 14 amino acids long. V shed 8 bases and J 7 bases; nucleotides not matched to a gene: 11. Per germline, CDR1 SEHNR and CDR2 FQNEAQ (reference sequence). This TCR derives from a human donor in good health (CMV status not recorded). Some clones in this sample may be carry-over from other donors' samples. Sequenced input: CD8+ T cells from PBMCs. The gene calls are TRBV7-9 and TRBJ2-1; 7 positions match TRBD2. The CDR3 protein is CASPRGYSGNEQFF. The DNA of the CDR3 is TGTGCCAGCCCCCGGGGATATAGCGGGAATGAGCAGTTCTTC. Full variable domain (remainder filled in from reference TRBV7-9 and TRBJ2-1): DTGVSQNPRHKITKRGQNVTFRCDPISEHNRLYWYRQTLGQGPEFLTYFQNEAQLEKSRLLSDRFSAERPKGSFSTLEIQRTEQGDSAMYLCASPRGYSGNEQFFGPGTRLTVL.